One TCR beta chain is described in this entry. Trimming shortened V by 1 base and J by 5 bases, and 16 bases separated the two germline ends. CDR1 and CDR2 from the germline V gene are KGHSH and LQKENI. The CDR3 is 16 amino acids. These data are taken from a study of blood T cell repertoires in COVID-19. Across the whole study: Acute and convalescent COVID-19 samples came from the United States, Italy and Spain. PBMCs, B-cell-depleted T cells, or T cells provided the cDNA or gDNA that made up the material.

How the authors handled the data: Amplification of reference gene primers was used by the study to estimate nucleated cell counts. The assay was immunoSEQ multiplex PCR, and TCRdb's table has in-frame clones only and misses some. For V, J and clone size, that table is used; D and trimming come from the DNA. The sample yields approximately 250,000 clones, over 70% seen once. The receptor's source is a human donor in a cohort sampled during active COVID-19. The chain recombines TRBV18 with TRBJ2-3; TRBD2 is a possible D gene (6 bases). Material for sequencing was peripheral blood. CDR3 amino acids: CASSPLPYTGRDTQYF. DNA for the CDR3: TGTGCCAGCTCACCACTTCCCTATACCGGGAGAGATACGCAGTATTTT.